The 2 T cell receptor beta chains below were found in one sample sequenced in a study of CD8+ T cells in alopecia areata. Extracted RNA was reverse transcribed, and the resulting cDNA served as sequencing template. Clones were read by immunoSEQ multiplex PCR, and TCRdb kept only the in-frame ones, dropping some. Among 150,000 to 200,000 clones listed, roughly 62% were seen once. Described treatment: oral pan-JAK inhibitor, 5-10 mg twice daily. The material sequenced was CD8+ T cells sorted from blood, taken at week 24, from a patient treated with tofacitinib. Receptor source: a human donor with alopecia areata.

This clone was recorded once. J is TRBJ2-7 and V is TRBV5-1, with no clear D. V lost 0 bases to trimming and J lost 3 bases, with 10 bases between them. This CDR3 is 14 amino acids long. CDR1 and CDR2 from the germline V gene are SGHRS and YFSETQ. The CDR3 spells CASSLAASDYEQYF. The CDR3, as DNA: TGCGCCAGCAGCTTGGCTGCCAGCGACTACGAGCAGTACTTC.

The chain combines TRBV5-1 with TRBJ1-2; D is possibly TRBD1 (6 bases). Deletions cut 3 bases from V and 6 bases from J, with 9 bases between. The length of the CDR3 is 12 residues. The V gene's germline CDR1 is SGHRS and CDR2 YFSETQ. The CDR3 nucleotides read TGCGCCAGCAGCTGGGACATCAATGGCTACACCTTC. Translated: CASSWDINGYTF.